The 17 T cell receptor beta chains below all came from one sample that was sequenced in a study of T cell clones after liver transplantation (dated by TCRdb to about 2019). The library was built by means of the immunoSEQ multiplex PCR assay. TCRdb carries this immuneACCESS record with in-frame sequences only. Its versions omit some clonotypes, under half of them owing to an unresolved V gene in the studies checked, with the rest unexplained. A total of 95,000 to 110,000 clones appear in this sample, under 90% of them only once. The ten largest clones capture roughly 3.1% of the sample. Sequencing was performed on CD4+ T cells from blood, taken 47 months after liver transplant. The receptor source for this set is a human patient who received a liver transplant. Following a transplant, a fraction of the T cells may be traceable to the graft donor.

The CDR3 DNA sequence: TGTGCCAGTAGTATGCAGGGCATCTCTGGAAACACCATATATTTT. Protein sequence: CASSMQGISGNTIYF. The chain carries TRBV19 and TRBJ1-3, with D possibly TRBD1 on 5 matching bases. The CDR3 extends over 15 amino acids. The germline V and J ends were trimmed by 3 bases and 0 bases, with 9 bases remaining between them. Germline lookup yields CDR1 LNHDA and CDR2 SQIVND (reference sequence). Combining the CDR3 with reference TRBV19 and TRBJ1-3 gives the whole variable domain DGGITQSPKYLFRKEGQNVTLSCEQNLNHDAMYWYRQDPGQGLRLIYYSQIVNDFQKGDIAEGYSVSREKKESFPLTVTSAQKNPTAFYLCASSMQGISGNTIYFGEGSWLTVV.

V gene TRBV6-4 combines with J gene TRBJ2-5; a possible D gene is TRBD2 (7 bases). V was pared by 5 bases and J by 10 bases, with 17 bases between. The CDR3 has 13 amino acids. Germline assignment: CDR1 MRHNA and CDR2 SNTAGT. CDR3 region: CASSRQDGGIQYF. The CDR3 region has the DNA TGTGCCAGCAGTAGACAGGACGGGGGGATCCAGTACTTC.

V gene TRBV30 combines with J gene TRBJ2-2, with 8 bases that match TRBD1. The germline V gene encodes CDR1 GTSNPN and CDR2 SVGIG (reference sequence). V lost 8 bases, J lost 1 base, and 6 bases stayed unmatched. The CDR3 sequence is 14 residues long. CDR3 in amino acids: CAGSGTGNTGELFF. CDR3 nucleotide sequence: TGTGCCGGATCCGGGACAGGGAACACCGGGGAGCTGTTTTTT.

The V call is TRBV5-1, the J call TRBJ1-2, with TRBD1 matching over 9 bases. CDR1 and CDR2 (germline): SGHRS, YFSETQ. This CDR3 contains 15 residues. With V trimmed by 2 bases and J by 7 bases, 9 bases remained unmatched. CDR3 residues: CASSFGTGSLLGYTF. CDR3 DNA sequence: TGCGCCAGCAGCTTTGGGACAGGGTCCCTGCTTGGCTACACCTTC. Based on the CDR3 plus reference TRBV5-1 and TRBJ1-2, the full variable domain is KAGVTQTPRYLIKTRGQQVTLSCSPISGHRSVSWYQQTPGQGLQFLFEYFSETQRNKGNFPGRFSGRQFSNSRSEMNVSTLELGDSALYLCASSFGTGSLLGYTFGSGTRLTVV.

This rearrangement joins TRBV7-8 to TRBJ2-5, with D possibly TRBD2 on 5 matching bases. Germline CDR1 reads SGHVS; CDR2 reads FQNEAQ. CDR3 length equals 14 residues. The V gene lost 7 bases and the J gene lost 5 bases, with 17 bases spanning the gap. CDR3 in amino acids: CASNRGGSSETQYF. In nucleotides, the CDR3 is TGTGCCAGCAACCGGGGTGGGAGTTCGGAGACCCAGTACTTC.

The table lists this clone with a count of one. V and J are TRBV30 and TRBJ2-7; D gene ambiguous. In germline, CDR1 is GTSNPN, CDR2 SVGIG (reference sequence). The CDR3 spans 12 residues. Trimming took off 4 bases at V and 2 bases at J, with 9 bases between the two ends. CDR3 in amino acids: CAWKAGTYEQYF. CDR3 DNA sequence: TGTGCCTGGAAGGCAGGAACCTACGAGCAGTACTTC.

The chain combines TRBV29-1 with TRBJ2-3, with D possibly TRBD2 on 5 matching bases. The CDR3 runs 12 residues. Trimming left V 7 bases short and J 5 bases short, with 13 bases between. The V gene's germline CDR1 is SQVTM and CDR2 ANQGSEA. The CDR3 nucleotides are TGCAGCGCCCGGACTGATTTAGATACGCAGTATTTT. Translating gives CSARTDLDTQYF.

CDR3 sequence: CASSPPSGTQYF. CDR3 bases: TGTGCCAGCAGCCCCCCATCCGGGACCCAGTACTTC. The rearrangement joins TRBV9 to TRBJ2-5, with D hard to call. Germline V lookup: CDR1 SGDLS, CDR2 YYNGEE. The germline V and J ends were trimmed by 4 bases and 7 bases, with 11 bases remaining between them. The CDR3 contains 12 residues.

This clone was detected once. The CDR3 protein is CATSSRQARDTQYF. The CDR3 nucleotides read TGTGCCACCAGCTCTCGACAGGCCAGAGATACGCAGTATTTT. The J gene is TRBJ2-3, the V gene TRBV15; D possibly corresponds to TRBD1 (6 bases). The ends were cut back, 5 bases at V and 5 bases at J, with 14 bases in the middle. Germline CDR1 LNHNV, CDR2 YYDKDF (reference sequence). The CDR3 runs to 14 residues.

The rearrangement joins TRBV7-3 to TRBJ2-7; D possibly corresponds to TRBD1 (5 bases). Germline V CDR1 and CDR2: SGHTA, FQGTGA. The CDR3 runs to 12 residues. The V end was cut by 0 bases, the J end by 6 bases, with 6 bases between. The CDR3 bases are TGTGCCAGCAGCTTAACGGGGCGCGAGCAGTACTTC. It specifies CASSLTGREQYF.

The chain employs TRBV7-8 and TRBJ2-1; 11 positions match TRBD1. Germline V gene data show CDR1 as SGHVS and CDR2 as FQNEAQ. This CDR3 is built from 15 residues. V trimming: 6 bases; J trimming: 8 bases; junction bases outside the gene matches: 9. The CDR3 here is CASSYTGTGGYEQFF. Written as DNA, the CDR3 is TGTGCCAGCAGTTATACCGGGACAGGGGGTTATGAGCAGTTCTTC.

The chain recombines TRBV14 with TRBJ2-5; 13 nucleotides align to TRBD2. This CDR3 has 16 amino acids. The V and J ends lost 1 base and 3 bases, in that order; junction bases with no gene match: 2. In germline, CDR1 is SGHDN, CDR2 FVKESK. The CDR3 here is CASSQGLAGGKETQYF. In nucleotides, the CDR3 is TGTGCCAGCAGCCAAGGACTAGCGGGAGGTAAAGAGACCCAGTACTTC.

The chain uses TRBV7-2 and TRBJ1-6; D not certain. Trimming left V 8 bases short and J 0 bases short, with 5 bases between. CDR1 and CDR2 (germline): SGHTA, FQGNSA. The CDR3 is 13 residues long. The DNA for the CDR3 is TGTGCCAGCCAGAGCTCCTATAATTCACCCCTCCACTTT. It codes for CASQSSYNSPLHF.

The V and J genes are TRBV7-2 and TRBJ2-2, with TRBD2 identical over 8 bases. From germline, CDR1 is SGHTA and CDR2 FQGNSA. The CDR3 covers 15 residues. Losses at the gene ends were 5 bases for V and 4 bases for J; bases not matched to a gene: 6. CDR3 sequence (DNA): TGTGCCAGCAGCCCCCGGGGGGGGGCCACCGGGGAGCTGTTTTTT. Its protein product is CASSPRGGATGELFF. The full variable domain, completed using reference TRBV7-2 and TRBJ2-2, is GAGVSQSPSNKVTEKGKDVELRCDPISGHTALYWYRQSLGQGLEFLIYFQGNSAPDKSGLPSDRFSAERTGGSVSTLTIQRTQQEDSAVYLCASSPRGGATGELFFGEGSRLTVL.

This chain uses TRBV6-6 with TRBJ2-2; either TRBD1 or TRBD2 may supply D (6 bases each). V lost 6 bases to trimming and J lost 0 bases, with 14 bases between them. This CDR3 region has 16 residues. Germline V gene data show CDR1 as MNHNY and CDR2 as SVGAGI (reference sequence). The CDR3 region is CASRPRGGTNTGELFF. The CDR3 bases are TGTGCCAGCAGGCCCCGAGGGGGGACGAACACCGGGGAGCTGTTTTTT.

The chain combines TRBV29-1 with TRBJ2-2; D gene unclear. The CDR3 extends over 11 amino acids. Trimming removed 4 bases from V and 1 base from J, with 1 base in between. Germline V gene sequence: CDR1 SQVTM, CDR2 ANQGSEA. The CDR3 here is CSVGNTGELFF. In DNA, the CDR3 is TGCAGCGTTGGGAACACCGGGGAGCTGTTTTTT.

The V and J genes are TRBV28 and TRBJ1-3; no firm D call. The CDR3 spans 15 residues. Germline CDR1 and CDR2: MDHEN and SYDVKM. V gave up 5 bases and J gave up 5 bases, with 16 bases separating them. The DNA of the CDR3 is TGTGCCAGCAGTCCTGGGCCGGTTCCAAGAAACACCATATATTTT. This gives the protein CASSPGPVPRNTIYF.